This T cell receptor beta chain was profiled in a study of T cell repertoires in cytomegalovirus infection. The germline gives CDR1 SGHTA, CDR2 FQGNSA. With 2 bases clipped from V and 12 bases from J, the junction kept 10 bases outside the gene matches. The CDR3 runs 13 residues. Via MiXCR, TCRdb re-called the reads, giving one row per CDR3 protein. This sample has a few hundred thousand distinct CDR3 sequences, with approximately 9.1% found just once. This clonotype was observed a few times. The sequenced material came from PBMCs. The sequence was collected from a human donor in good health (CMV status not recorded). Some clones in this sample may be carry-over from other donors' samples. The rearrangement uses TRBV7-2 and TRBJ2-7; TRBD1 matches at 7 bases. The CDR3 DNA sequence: TGTGCCAGCAGCTTAATCTCCAAAGGGGGCGCGTACTTC. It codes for CASSLISKGGAYF.